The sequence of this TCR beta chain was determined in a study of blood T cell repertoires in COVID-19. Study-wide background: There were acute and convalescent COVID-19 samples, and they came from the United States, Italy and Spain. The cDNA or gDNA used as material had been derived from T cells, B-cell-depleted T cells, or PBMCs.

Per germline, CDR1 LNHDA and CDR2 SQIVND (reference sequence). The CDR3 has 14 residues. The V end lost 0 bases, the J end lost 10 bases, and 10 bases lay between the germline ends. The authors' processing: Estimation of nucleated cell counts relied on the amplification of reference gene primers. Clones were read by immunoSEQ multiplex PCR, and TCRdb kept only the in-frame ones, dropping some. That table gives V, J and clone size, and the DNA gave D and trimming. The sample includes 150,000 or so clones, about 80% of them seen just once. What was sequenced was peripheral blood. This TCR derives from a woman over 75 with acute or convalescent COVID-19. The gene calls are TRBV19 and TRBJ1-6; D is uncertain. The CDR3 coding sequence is TGTGCCAGTAGTATAGAAGGCGGTGCGTCACCCCTCCACTTT. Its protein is CASSIEGGASPLHF.